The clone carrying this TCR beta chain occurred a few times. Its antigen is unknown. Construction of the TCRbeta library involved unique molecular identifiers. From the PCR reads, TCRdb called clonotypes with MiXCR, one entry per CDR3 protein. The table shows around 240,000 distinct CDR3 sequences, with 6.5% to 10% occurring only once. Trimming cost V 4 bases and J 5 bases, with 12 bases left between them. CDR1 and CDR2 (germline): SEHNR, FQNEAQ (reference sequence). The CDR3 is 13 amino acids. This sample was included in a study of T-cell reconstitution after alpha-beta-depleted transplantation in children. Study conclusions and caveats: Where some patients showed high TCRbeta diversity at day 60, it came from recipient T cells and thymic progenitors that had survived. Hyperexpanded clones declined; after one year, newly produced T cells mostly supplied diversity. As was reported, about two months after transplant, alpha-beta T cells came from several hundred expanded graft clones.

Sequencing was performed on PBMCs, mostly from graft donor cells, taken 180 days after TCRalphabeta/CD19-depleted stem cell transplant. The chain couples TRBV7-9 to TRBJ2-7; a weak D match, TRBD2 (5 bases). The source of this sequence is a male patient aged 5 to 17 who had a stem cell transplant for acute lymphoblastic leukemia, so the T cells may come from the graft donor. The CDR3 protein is CASSSTEGNEQYF. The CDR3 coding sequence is TGTGCCAGCAGCTCAACAGAGGGAAACGAGCAGTACTTC. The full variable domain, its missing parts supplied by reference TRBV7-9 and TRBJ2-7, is DTGVSQNPRHKITKRGQNVTFRCDPISEHNRLYWYRQTLGQGPEFLTYFQNEAQLEKSRLLSDRFSAERPKGSFSTLEIQRTEQGDSAMYLCASSSTEGNEQYFGPGTRLTVT.